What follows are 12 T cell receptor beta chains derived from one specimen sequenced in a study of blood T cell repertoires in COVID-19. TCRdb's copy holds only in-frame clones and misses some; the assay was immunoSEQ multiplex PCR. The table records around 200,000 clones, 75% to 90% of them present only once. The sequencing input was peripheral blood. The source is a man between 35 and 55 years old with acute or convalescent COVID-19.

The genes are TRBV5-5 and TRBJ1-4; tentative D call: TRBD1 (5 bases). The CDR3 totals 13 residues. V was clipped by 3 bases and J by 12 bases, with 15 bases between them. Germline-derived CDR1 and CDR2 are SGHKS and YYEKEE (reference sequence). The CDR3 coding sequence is TGTGCCAGCAGCTCAGTGATAGGAGGGGAACTGTTTTTT. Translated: CASSSVIGGELFF.

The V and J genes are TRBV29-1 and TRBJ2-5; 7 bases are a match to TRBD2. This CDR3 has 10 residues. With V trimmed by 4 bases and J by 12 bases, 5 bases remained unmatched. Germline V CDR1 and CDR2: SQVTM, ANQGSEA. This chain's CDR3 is CSVGGAGKYF. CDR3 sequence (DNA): TGCAGCGTTGGAGGAGCGGGAAAGTACTTC.

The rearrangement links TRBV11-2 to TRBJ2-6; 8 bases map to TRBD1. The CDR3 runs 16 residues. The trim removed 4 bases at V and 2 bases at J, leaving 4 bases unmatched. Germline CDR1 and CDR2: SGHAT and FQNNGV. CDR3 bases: TGTGCCAGCAGCTCCCAGGGGGCAACTGGGGCCAACGTCCTGACTTTC. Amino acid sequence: CASSSQGATGANVLTF.

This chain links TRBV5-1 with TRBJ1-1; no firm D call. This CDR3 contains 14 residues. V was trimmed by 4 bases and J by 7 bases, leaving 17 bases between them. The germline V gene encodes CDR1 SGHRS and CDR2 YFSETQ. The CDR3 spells CASSLTLTSFEAFF. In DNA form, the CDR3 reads TGCGCCAGCAGCCTTACCCTTACTAGTTTTGAAGCTTTCTTT.

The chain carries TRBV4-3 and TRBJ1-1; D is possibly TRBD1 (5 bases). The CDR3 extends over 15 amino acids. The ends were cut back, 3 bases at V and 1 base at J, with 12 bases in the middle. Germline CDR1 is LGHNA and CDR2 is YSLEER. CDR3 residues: CASSQGTTGNTEAFF. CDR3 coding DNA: TGCGCCAGCAGCCAGGGAACCACAGGGAACACTGAAGCTTTCTTT.

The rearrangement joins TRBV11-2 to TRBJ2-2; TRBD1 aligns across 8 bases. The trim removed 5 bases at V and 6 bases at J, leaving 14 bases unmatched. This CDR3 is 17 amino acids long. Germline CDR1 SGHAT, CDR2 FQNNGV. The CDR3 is CASSPPGQEIISGELFF. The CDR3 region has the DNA TGTGCCAGCAGCCCACCGGGACAGGAGATTATCTCCGGGGAGCTGTTTTTT.

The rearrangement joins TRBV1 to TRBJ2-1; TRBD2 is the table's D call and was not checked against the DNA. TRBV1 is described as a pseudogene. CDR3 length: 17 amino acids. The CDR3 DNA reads TGCACCAGCAGCCAAGACGGGGGGAGGGGTATTAGCAATGAGCAGTTCTTC. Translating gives CTSSQDGGRGISNEQFF.

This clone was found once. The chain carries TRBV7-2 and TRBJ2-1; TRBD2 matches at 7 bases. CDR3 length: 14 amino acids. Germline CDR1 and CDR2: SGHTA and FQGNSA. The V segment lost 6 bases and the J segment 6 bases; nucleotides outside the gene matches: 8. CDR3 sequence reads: CASSTSSGRNEQFF. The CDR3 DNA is TGTGCCAGCAGTACTTCTAGCGGCCGCAATGAGCAGTTCTTC.

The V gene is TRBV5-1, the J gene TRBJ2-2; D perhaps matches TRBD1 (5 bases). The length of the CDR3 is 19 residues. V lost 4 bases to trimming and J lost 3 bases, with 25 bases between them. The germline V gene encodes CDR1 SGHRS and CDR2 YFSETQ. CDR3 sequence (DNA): TGCGCCAGCAGCACAGGAGTCATCCCCGTCACTGGTGACACCGGGGAGCTGTTTTTT. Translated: CASSTGVIPVTGDTGELFF.

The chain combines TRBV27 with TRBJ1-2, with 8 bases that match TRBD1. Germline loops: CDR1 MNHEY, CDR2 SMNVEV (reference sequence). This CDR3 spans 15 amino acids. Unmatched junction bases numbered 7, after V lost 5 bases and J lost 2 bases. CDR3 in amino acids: CASSPRTGTNYGYTF. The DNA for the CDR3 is TGTGCCAGCAGTCCAAGGACAGGGACCAACTATGGCTACACCTTC.

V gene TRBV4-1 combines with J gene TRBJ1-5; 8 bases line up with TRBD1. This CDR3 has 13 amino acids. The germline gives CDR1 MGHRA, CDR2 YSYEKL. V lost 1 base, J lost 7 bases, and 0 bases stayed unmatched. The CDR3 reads CASSQGQGQPQHF. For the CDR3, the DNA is TGCGCCAGCAGCCAAGGACAGGGGCAGCCCCAGCATTTT.

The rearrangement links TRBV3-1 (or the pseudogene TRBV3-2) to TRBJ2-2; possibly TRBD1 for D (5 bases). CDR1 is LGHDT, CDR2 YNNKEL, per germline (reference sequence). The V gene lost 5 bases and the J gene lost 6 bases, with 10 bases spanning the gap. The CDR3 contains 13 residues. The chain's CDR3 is CASSFMGPGELFF. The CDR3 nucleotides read TGTGCCAGCAGCTTTATGGGGCCCGGGGAGCTGTTTTTT.